Detailed here is one TCR beta chain. Its antigen is not known. This entry is derived from a study of T cells after yellow fever vaccination. Overall study: Libraries from low-cell-number fractions were prepared with the SMART-Seq v4 Ultra Low Input RNA kit.

Trimming took 0 bases from V and 8 from J, leaving 8 bases between them. Per the germline V gene, CDR1 is SQVTM and CDR2 is ANQGSEA. CDR3 length: 12 amino acids. General study results and limits: Some clonotypes were seen in both the CD4 and the CD8 compartments. These made up a small share and likely arose from convergent recombination.

The authors made TCR cDNA by 5'RACE template switching, adding a universal primer site and UMIs. A single record per CDR3 protein comes from TCRdb applying MiXCR to the 5' RACE reads. Here the sample spans some 320,000 distinct CDR3 sequences, roughly 8.7% being singletons. The rearrangement uses TRBV29-1 and TRBJ2-1; D unclear. Sequencing was performed on PBMCs, taken on the day of the first yellow fever vaccination. This receptor was identified in a man aged 18 to 35 who received the YFV17D yellow fever vaccine. The CDR3 region has the DNA TGCAGCGTTGAAGATGGAGCGCATGAGCAGTTCTTC. Protein sequence: CSVEDGAHEQFF.